The 9 T cell receptor beta chains below come from one sample, sequenced in a study of blood T cell repertoires in COVID-19. TCRdb's copy holds only in-frame clones and misses some; the assay was immunoSEQ multiplex PCR. This table has about 80,000 clones, approximately 78% appearing once. Material: peripheral blood. These receptors all stem from a man aged 60 to 69 with COVID-19, enrolled during active disease.

The chain links TRBV27 to TRBJ2-7; D is perhaps TRBD1 (6 bases). The CDR3 runs 13 residues. Germline values: CDR1 MNHEY, CDR2 SMNVEV (reference sequence). Trimming cost V 3 bases and J 4 bases, with 10 bases left between them. CDR3: CASSFRGMYEQYF. The DNA for the CDR3 is TGTGCCAGCAGTTTCAGGGGAATGTACGAGCAGTACTTC.

V is TRBV5-1 and J is TRBJ2-6, with D possibly matching TRBD1 (6 bases). CDR3 length equals 15 residues. Germline V gene lookup returns CDR1 SGHRS and CDR2 YFSETQ. V lost 4 bases to trimming and J lost 4 bases, with 12 bases between them. As DNA, the CDR3 is TGCGCCAGCAGCCAGAGGGGGATCGGGGCCAACGTCCTGACTTTC. Encoded protein: CASSQRGIGANVLTF.

J is TRBJ2-1 and V is TRBV3-1 (or the pseudogene TRBV3-2); maybe TRBD1 (5 bases). V lost 4 bases and J 3 bases, leaving 10 bases between the germline ends. The CDR3 is made up of 14 amino acids. Germline values: CDR1 LGHDT, CDR2 YNNKEL (reference sequence). In nucleotides, the CDR3 is TGTGCCAGCAGCCTTCAGGGTATCTACAATGAGCAGTTCTTC. This sequence encodes CASSLQGIYNEQFF.

The genes are TRBV2 and TRBJ1-1, with 9 positions matching TRBD1. Germline V lookup: CDR1 SNHLY, CDR2 FYNNEI. The CDR3 contains 13 residues. After removal of 9 bases from V and 7 bases from J, the junction contained 9 bases not matched to a gene. CDR3 bases: TGTGCCAGTATTAGGGACAGGGCATTTGAAGCTTTCTTT. This translates into CASIRDRAFEAFF.

This clone was seen a few times. The genes are TRBV20-1 and TRBJ2-2, with TRBD1 matching over 9 bases. CDR3 length: 15 residues. V lost 3 bases to trimming and J lost 6 bases; unmatched junction nucleotides: 8. Germline V gives CDR1 DFQATT, CDR2 SNEGSKA (reference sequence). The CDR3 region has the DNA TGCAGTGCTAGTCCATGGGACAGGGTTCCCGGGGAGCTGTTTTTT. Encoded protein: CSASPWDRVPGELFF.

V is TRBV5-8 and J is TRBJ1-1, with TRBD1 matching over 10 bases. The germline V gene has CDR1 SGHTS and CDR2 YDEGEE. The CDR3 spans 14 residues. After removal of 0 bases from V and 7 bases from J, the junction contained 3 bases not matched to a gene. The CDR3 sequence is CASSLGTGGVEAFF. CDR3 nucleotides: TGTGCCAGCAGCTTGGGGACAGGGGGTGTTGAAGCTTTCTTT.

This rearrangement joins TRBV29-1 to TRBJ1-2; 9 bases line up with TRBD1. CDR3 length: 13 residues. Germline V gene lookup returns CDR1 SQVTM and CDR2 ANQGSEA. Losses at the gene ends were 3 bases for V and 5 bases for J; bases not matched to a gene: 4. The CDR3 DNA sequence: TGCAGCGTTGACGGGACAGGGCCGTATGGCTACACCTTC. It is translated as CSVDGTGPYGYTF.

This chain connects TRBV9 to TRBJ2-7, with 9 nucleotides matching TRBD2. J gave up 3 bases and V 3 bases, and 7 bases lay outside the gene matches. The CDR3 spans 15 residues. Germline-derived CDR1 and CDR2 are SGDLS and YYNGEE. CDR3 amino acids: CASSGSGTSIYEQYF. The CDR3, as DNA: TGTGCCAGCAGCGGTAGCGGGACTAGCATCTACGAGCAGTACTTC.

The rearrangement uses TRBV6-5 and TRBJ2-5; TRBD2 matches at 9 bases. This CDR3 is 14 amino acids long. With 5 bases clipped from V and 5 bases from J, the junction kept 6 bases outside the gene matches. CDR1 and CDR2 from the germline V gene are MNHEY and SVGAGI. CDR3 residues: CASSLAGGEETQYF. CDR3 nucleotides: TGTGCCAGCAGTCTTGCGGGGGGGGAGGAGACCCAGTACTTC.